This T cell receptor beta chain came from a study of siplizumab effects on memory and regulatory T cells (dated by TCRdb to between 2017 and 2020). Regarding the study in general: The study examined how the anti-CD2 antibody siplizumab affects alloreactive T-cell subsets in allogeneic mixed lymphocyte reactions built from human PBMCs. Overall study results and their limits: The cumulative frequency of alloreactive sequences traceable to unstimulated CD4+ memory T cells was significantly reduced by siplizumab. Whether proliferating Tregs from siplizumab cultures actually had suppressive function was not functionally confirmed. In reactions with siplizumab, an average of 68.8% of mappable alloreactive CD4+ clones were Treg-derived, compared with about 27% in control reactions. Because sequences at frequencies below about 10^-5 were poorly captured, only a minor fraction of alloreactive clones could be mapped back to unstimulated subsets. For roughly 80-96% of proliferating CD4+ or CD8+ clones, no naive or memory phenotype could be assigned. Unstimulated naive T cells appeared more diverse than memory T cells, and naive cells seemed to contribute substantially to the alloresponse.

Libraries were built with the immunoSEQ multiplex PCR assay. About 9.1 x 10^4 TCR templates per sample were assayed on the deep sequencing platform. Genomic DNA extracted from sorted T cells was used for TCRbeta CDR3 sequencing. The authors processed their data as follows. Clonal analysis of TCRbeta CDR3 data was done in the R programming language. Alloreactive CD4+ and CD8+ clones were defined by comparing unstimulated samples with post-reaction CFSE-low samples. Alloreactive CD4+ clones were assigned to regulatory or non-regulatory origin by matching sequences to sorted unstimulated Treg and non-Treg repertoires. TCRdb took this table from immuneACCESS and kept in-frame rearrangements with V and J called. Such tables lack part of the clones; where checked against another copy, unresolved V genes explain under half of the gap, and the rest is unexplained. That table furnishes V, J and clone size, whereas the DNA furnished D and trimming. In all, the sample holds approximately 82,000 clones, and 87% of those were seen once. The top ten constitute approximately 1.5% of the sample.

TCRbeta CDR3 sequencing was performed on sorted unstimulated T cells and on proliferating T cells recovered from mixed lymphocyte reactions. Fresh whole blood from under 13 HLA-typed healthy donors was used as the source from which PBMCs were isolated. To map where alloreactive clones came from, CD4+ regulatory T cells in the unstimulated state were FACS-sorted. The CDR3 has 18 amino acids, counting the end cysteine and phenylalanine. Left in the record is the CDR3 DNA by itself, 54 bases read in frame from the first base. The trim is 0 bases for V and 1 base for J, with a gap of 15 bases between the germline ends. The germline V gene (reference sequence) sets CDR1 to WNHNN and CDR2 to SYGVQD. To note about this clone: Its binding antigen is unknown. Base qualities were left out, and no much larger clone turns up one base away.

In this chain, TRBV10-1 is recombined with TRBJ1-4, with a tentative D gene TRBD1 over 6 matching bases. The TCR sequence derives from a human donor in good health. The sample comprised Tregs sorted from blood. The nucleotide sequence is TGCGCCAGCAGTGAGTCAGCAGGACAGTCGCTAACTAATGAAAAACTGTTTTTT. It translates as CASSESAGQSLTNEKLFF.